This T cell receptor beta chain originates from a study of T cells in Graves' hyperthyroidism and ophthalmopathy. Study overall: Before any treatment, at initial diagnosis, peripheral blood was collected. The study, taken as a whole, reports: Blood also held most thyroid clonotypes expanded beyond 0.001.

The CDR3 length is 12 residues. Trimming stripped 4 bases from V and 1 base from J, with 5 bases between. The germline gives CDR1 SQVTM, CDR2 ANQGSEA. What was amplified from RNA transcripts were TCR beta CDR3 regions. HTBI primers were used for first-round RT-PCR of the TCR CDR3. In TCRdb, the multiplex PCR reads were re-called with MiXCR into one record per CDR3 protein. This sample has approximately 380,000 distinct CDR3 sequences; roughly an eighth occur once, and the top ten carry approximately 29%. In the ophthalmopathy cohort, Clinical Activity Score was at least 3, NOSPECS grade at least 4, and duration under 3 months. The PBMCs had their origin in less than 13 ml of fresh peripheral blood. Comments on this clonotype: What it binds is unknown.

This chain uses TRBV29-1 with TRBJ1-3; D gene unclear. Sequencing input: blood. This sequence was found in a man aged 45-65 years with Graves' ophthalmopathy. This CDR3 reads CSVGVSGNTIYF. In DNA form, the CDR3 reads TGCAGCGTTGGGGTTTCTGGAAACACCATATATTTT.